A selection of T cell receptor beta chains follows, all from one sample in a study of neurological immune-mediated disorders. TCRdb redid the calling of the 5' RACE reads with MiXCR, one entry per CDR3 protein. Altogether 20,000 to 30,000 distinct CDR3 sequences are present, roughly an eighth being singletons, with the ten largest covering approximately 16%. Sequencing was carried out using PBMCs. The receptors shown here come from a woman in her forties with HTLV-1-associated myelopathy (HAM/TSP). CDR3s include the opening cysteine and the closing phenylalanine or tryptophan. The order of the fields is V gene, clone size, J gene, D gene, CDR3 protein, CDR3 DNA. A D gene is named only where the DNA matches it firmly. The listing skips clone size in some rows; elsewhere it reads once, few, many or a size class.

v_call: TRBV5-1; clone_size: many; j_call: TRBJ1-1; d_call: NA; cdr3_aa: CASSLGFGGTEAFF; cdr3_nt: TGCGCCAGCAGCTTGGGGTTCGGAGGCACTGAAGCTTTCTTT
v_call: TRBV9; clone_size: many; j_call: TRBJ2-3; d_call: TRBD2; cdr3_aa: CASSSRYSRGTSGGILDTQYF; cdr3_nt: TGTGCCAGCAGCTCCCGGTACTCTCGGGGGACTAGCGGGGGGATTCTGGATACGCAGTATTTT
v_call: TRBV20-1; clone_size: many; j_call: TRBJ2-3; d_call: NA; cdr3_aa: CSARDVQGDTQYF; cdr3_nt: TGCAGTGCTAGAGATGTGCAGGGAGATACGCAGTATTTT
v_call: TRBV12-3/TRBV12-4; clone_size: many; j_call: TRBJ1-6; d_call: NA; cdr3_aa: CASSWGGLSPLHF; cdr3_nt: TGTGCCAGCAGTTGGGGCGGTCTGTCACCCCTCCACTTT
v_call: TRBV28; clone_size: NA; j_call: TRBJ2-3; d_call: NA; cdr3_aa: CASRPEFTDTQYF; cdr3_nt: TGTGCCAGCAGACCAGAGTTTACAGATACGCAGTATTTT
v_call: TRBV2; clone_size: medium-sized; j_call: TRBJ2-2; d_call: NA; cdr3_aa: CASCSAGMGTGELFF; cdr3_nt: TGTGCCAGCTGTTCTGCGGGAATGGGGACCGGGGAGCTGTTTTTT
v_call: TRBV4-3; clone_size: many; j_call: TRBJ2-1; d_call: NA; cdr3_aa: CASSQAWTGRANEQFF; cdr3_nt: TGCGCCAGCAGCCAAGCGTGGACAGGGAGGGCGAATGAGCAGTTCTTC
v_call: TRBV7-2; clone_size: many; j_call: TRBJ1-1; d_call: NA; cdr3_aa: CASSSLARWAFF; cdr3_nt: TGTGCCAGCAGCTCCCTCGCCCGTTGGGCTTTCTTT
v_call: TRBV11-3; clone_size: NA; j_call: TRBJ2-5; d_call: TRBD1; cdr3_aa: CASSFSGTAAETQYF; cdr3_nt: TGTGCCAGCAGCTTCTCCGGGACAGCTGCGGAGACCCAGTACTTC
v_call: TRBV7-9; clone_size: many; j_call: TRBJ2-2; d_call: NA; cdr3_aa: CASGGELFF; cdr3_nt: TGTGCCAGCGGCGGGGAGCTGTTTTTT
v_call: TRBV5-6; clone_size: many; j_call: TRBJ1-1; d_call: NA; cdr3_aa: CASSLVRGQGNTEAFF; cdr3_nt: TGTGCCAGCAGCTTGGTCAGGGGCCAGGGGAACACTGAAGCTTTCTTT
v_call: TRBV9; clone_size: many; j_call: TRBJ1-2; d_call: NA; cdr3_aa: CASSVEVFPETNYGYTF; cdr3_nt: TGTGCCAGCAGCGTAGAAGTCTTCCCGGAAACTAACTATGGCTACACCTTC